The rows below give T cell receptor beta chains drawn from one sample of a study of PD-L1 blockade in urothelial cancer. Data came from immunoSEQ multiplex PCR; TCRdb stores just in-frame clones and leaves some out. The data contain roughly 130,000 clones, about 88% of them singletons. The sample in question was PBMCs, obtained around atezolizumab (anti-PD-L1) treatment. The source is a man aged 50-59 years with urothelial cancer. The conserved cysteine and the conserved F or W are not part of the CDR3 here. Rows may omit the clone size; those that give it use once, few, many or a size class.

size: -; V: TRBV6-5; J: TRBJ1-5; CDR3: ASSYPGEGQPQH
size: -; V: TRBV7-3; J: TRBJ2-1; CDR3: ASSPQGATSYNEQF
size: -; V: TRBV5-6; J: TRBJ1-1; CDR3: ASSLVGGPNTEAF
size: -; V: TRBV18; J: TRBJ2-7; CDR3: ASSPPGLHEQY
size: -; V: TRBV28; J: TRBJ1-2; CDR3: ASSPAGQINYGYT
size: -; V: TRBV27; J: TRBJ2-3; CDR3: AAGREGGTDTQY
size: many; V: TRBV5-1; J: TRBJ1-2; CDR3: ASSLREANYGYT
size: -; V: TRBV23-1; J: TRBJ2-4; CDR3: ASSPQFLIAKNIQY
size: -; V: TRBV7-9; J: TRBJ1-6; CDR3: ASSLDPSYNSPLH
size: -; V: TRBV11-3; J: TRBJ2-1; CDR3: ASSLSIDEQF
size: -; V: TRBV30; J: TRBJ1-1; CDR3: AWSFGVSGRGAF
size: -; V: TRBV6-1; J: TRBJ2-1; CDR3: ASSPRTSGRDEQF
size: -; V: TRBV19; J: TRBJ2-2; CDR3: ASSTTGEINTGELF
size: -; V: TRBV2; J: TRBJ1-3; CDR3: ASRRNSGNTIY
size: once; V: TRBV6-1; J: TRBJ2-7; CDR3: ASRDFSGYEQY
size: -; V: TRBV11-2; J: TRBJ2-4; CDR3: ASSPSVDIQY
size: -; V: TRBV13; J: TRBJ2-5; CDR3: ASSPRRILQETQY
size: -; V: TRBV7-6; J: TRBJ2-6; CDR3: ASSPTSGSGANVLT
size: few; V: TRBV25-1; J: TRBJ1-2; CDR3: ASSVNAYYGYT
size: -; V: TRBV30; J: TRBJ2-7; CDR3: AWSVGLAGVEQY
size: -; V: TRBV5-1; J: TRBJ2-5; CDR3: ASFPGQKGGETQY
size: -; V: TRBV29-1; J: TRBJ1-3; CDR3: SVVPPDSGNTIY
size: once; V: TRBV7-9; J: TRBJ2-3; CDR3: ACAAWGSGTEDTQY